These T cell receptor beta chains were read from a single sample in a study of blood T cell repertoires in COVID-19. Sequencing was performed with immunoSEQ multiplex PCR; in TCRdb, only in-frame clones are kept and a portion is missing. Of some 490,000 clones in the sample, around 85% were seen once. Material for sequencing was PBMCs or T cells enriched from blood (not recorded which). These receptors were taken from a woman aged 60-75 years who had recovered from COVID-19. The CDR3 runs from the conserved cysteine through the conserved F or W. Fields, in order: D gene, clone size, J gene, V gene, CDR3 protein, CDR3 DNA. A D gene is named only where the DNA matches it firmly. Clone size appears in some rows only: once, few, many, or a class for an expanded clone.

D gene: -
clone size: -
J gene: TRBJ2-4
V gene: TRBV7-2
CDR3 protein: CASSPAGNSNIQYF
CDR3 DNA: TGTGCCAGCAGCCCCGCGGGGAATAGCAACATTCAGTACTTC

D gene: TRBD1
clone size: -
J gene: TRBJ1-1
V gene: TRBV18
CDR3 protein: CASSAFDRVNTEAFF
CDR3 DNA: TGTGCCAGCTCCGCCTTCGACAGGGTGAACACTGAAGCTTTCTTT

D gene: TRBD1
clone size: -
J gene: TRBJ2-5
V gene: TRBV5-1
CDR3 protein: CASSLAGTGETQYF
CDR3 DNA: TGCGCCAGCAGCTTGGCCGGGACAGGGGAGACCCAGTACTTC

D gene: -
clone size: -
J gene: TRBJ1-1
V gene: TRBV20-1
CDR3 protein: CSASNLAGGTEAFF
CDR3 DNA: TGCAGTGCTAGTAATTTGGCGGGGGGCACTGAAGCTTTCTTT

D gene: -
clone size: -
J gene: TRBJ2-7
V gene: TRBV29-1
CDR3 protein: CSGRTAYNEQYF
CDR3 DNA: TGCAGCGGGCGGACAGCCTACAACGAGCAGTACTTC

D gene: -
clone size: -
J gene: TRBJ1-3
V gene: TRBV4-1
CDR3 protein: CASSQESGLLYSGNTIYF
CDR3 DNA: TGCGCCAGCAGCCAAGAGAGTGGACTCCTGTACTCTGGAAACACCATATATTTT

D gene: -
clone size: -
J gene: TRBJ2-2
V gene: TRBV19
CDR3 protein: CASRLTGELFF
CDR3 DNA: TGTGCCAGTAGGCTAACCGGGGAGCTGTTTTTT

D gene: TRBD1
clone size: -
J gene: TRBJ2-3
V gene: TRBV10-3
CDR3 protein: CATGSDRASTDTQYF
CDR3 DNA: TGTGCCACCGGATCGGACAGGGCGAGCACAGATACGCAGTATTTT

D gene: TRBD2
clone size: -
J gene: TRBJ2-7
V gene: TRBV5-1
CDR3 protein: CASGTSGGAYEQYF
CDR3 DNA: TGCGCCAGCGGCACTAGCGGGGGGGCTTACGAGCAGTACTTC

D gene: -
clone size: -
J gene: TRBJ2-2
V gene: TRBV6-1
CDR3 protein: CASSEWQNTGELFF
CDR3 DNA: TGTGCCAGCAGTGAATGGCAGAACACCGGGGAGCTGTTTTTT

D gene: TRBD1
clone size: -
J gene: TRBJ2-3
V gene: TRBV6-5
CDR3 protein: CASRYRTGTGTDTQYF
CDR3 DNA: TGTGCCAGCAGATACCGGACAGGGACAGGCACAGATACGCAGTATTTT

D gene: -
clone size: -
J gene: TRBJ2-5
V gene: TRBV5-4
CDR3 protein: CASSTGIQETQYF
CDR3 DNA: TGTGCCAGCAGCACCGGGATCCAAGAGACCCAGTACTTC

D gene: -
clone size: -
J gene: TRBJ2-6
V gene: TRBV5-1
CDR3 protein: CASSLGQFSGANVLTF
CDR3 DNA: TGCGCCAGCAGCTTGGGGCAGTTCTCTGGGGCCAACGTCCTGACTTTC

D gene: TRBD1
clone size: -
J gene: TRBJ1-4
V gene: TRBV2
CDR3 protein: CACRDRAEKLFF
CDR3 DNA: TGTGCCTGTCGGGACAGGGCTGAAAAACTGTTTTTT

D gene: -
clone size: -
J gene: TRBJ1-1
V gene: TRBV6-5
CDR3 protein: CASSTDPRGRTEAFF
CDR3 DNA: TGTGCCAGCAGTACTGACCCCCGGGGTAGGACTGAAGCTTTCTTT

D gene: TRBD1
clone size: -
J gene: TRBJ2-1
V gene: TRBV11-3
CDR3 protein: CASSLGQYNEQFF
CDR3 DNA: TGTGCCAGCAGCTTGGGACAGTACAATGAGCAGTTCTTC

D gene: -
clone size: -
J gene: TRBJ1-1
V gene: TRBV4-1
CDR3 protein: CASSPSGGSPWNTEAFF
CDR3 DNA: TGCGCCAGCAGCCCGTCCGGGGGAAGCCCATGGAACACTGAAGCTTTCTTT

D gene: TRBD1
clone size: once
J gene: TRBJ1-1
V gene: TRBV3-1/TRBV3-2
CDR3 protein: CASSLRTGGNTEAFF
CDR3 DNA: TGTGCCAGCAGCCTTAGGACAGGGGGGAACACTGAAGCTTTCTTT

D gene: -
clone size: -
J gene: TRBJ1-2
V gene: TRBV3-1/TRBV3-2
CDR3 protein: CASSQGSGSYGYTF
CDR3 DNA: TGTGCCAGCAGCCAAGGATCGGGATCCTATGGCTACACCTTC

D gene: -
clone size: -
J gene: TRBJ1-2
V gene: TRBV6-5
CDR3 protein: CASSYNQGYGYTF
CDR3 DNA: TGTGCCAGCAGTTACAATCAGGGATATGGCTACACCTTC

D gene: -
clone size: -
J gene: TRBJ2-3
V gene: TRBV18
CDR3 protein: CASSPGSSGTDTQYF
CDR3 DNA: TGTGCCAGCTCACCGGGCTCGTCGGGCACAGATACGCAGTATTTT

D gene: TRBD1
clone size: once
J gene: TRBJ1-4
V gene: TRBV5-1
CDR3 protein: CASSTEGARDEKLFF
CDR3 DNA: TGCGCCAGCAGCACGGAGGGGGCGAGGGATGAAAAACTGTTTTTT

D gene: -
clone size: few
J gene: TRBJ1-5
V gene: TRBV10-3
CDR3 protein: CAISGTREGNQPQHF
CDR3 DNA: TGTGCCATCAGTGGTACCAGGGAAGGCAATCAGCCCCAGCATTTT

D gene: -
clone size: -
J gene: TRBJ1-2
V gene: TRBV5-4
CDR3 protein: CASRQGGIASYGYTF
CDR3 DNA: TGTGCCAGCAGGCAGGGAGGGATAGCATCGTATGGCTACACCTTC

D gene: -
clone size: -
J gene: TRBJ1-3
V gene: TRBV11-2
CDR3 protein: CASSLGQHSGNTIYF
CDR3 DNA: TGTGCCAGCAGCTTAGGACAGCACTCTGGAAACACCATATATTTT

D gene: TRBD1
clone size: -
J gene: TRBJ1-1
V gene: TRBV5-1
CDR3 protein: CASSPSWDRGTEAFF
CDR3 DNA: TGCGCCAGCAGCCCTAGTTGGGACAGGGGAACTGAAGCTTTCTTT

D gene: -
clone size: -
J gene: TRBJ1-1
V gene: TRBV6-6
CDR3 protein: CASIPQGMNTEAFF
CDR3 DNA: TGTGCCAGTATTCCGCAGGGCATGAACACTGAAGCTTTCTTT

D gene: -
clone size: many
J gene: TRBJ1-6
V gene: TRBV5-1
CDR3 protein: CASRTGTYNSPLHF
CDR3 DNA: TGCGCCAGCCGAACAGGGACCTATAATTCACCCCTCCACTTT

D gene: -
clone size: -
J gene: TRBJ2-2
V gene: TRBV21-1
CDR3 protein: CASSKKKADRNTGELFF
CDR3 DNA: TGTGCCAGCAGCAAAAAAAAGGCGGACAGGAACACCGGGGAGCTGTTTTTT

D gene: TRBD1
clone size: -
J gene: TRBJ1-5
V gene: TRBV6-5
CDR3 protein: CASKAHRGANQPQHF
CDR3 DNA: TGTGCCAGCAAAGCCCACAGGGGGGCCAATCAGCCCCAGCATTTT

D gene: -
clone size: -
J gene: TRBJ1-6
V gene: TRBV21-1
CDR3 protein: CASSKRGFTYNSPLHF
CDR3 DNA: TGTGCCAGCAGCAAACGAGGGTTTACCTATAATTCACCCCTCCACTTT

D gene: -
clone size: -
J gene: TRBJ1-1
V gene: TRBV2
CDR3 protein: CASSEGGKGTEAFF
CDR3 DNA: TGTGCCAGCAGTGAGGGAGGGAAAGGCACTGAAGCTTTCTTT

D gene: -
clone size: -
J gene: TRBJ1-1
V gene: TRBV5-1
CDR3 protein: CASRSQIPGKPGNTEAFF
CDR3 DNA: TGCGCCAGCAGATCGCAAATTCCAGGTAAACCAGGGAACACTGAAGCTTTCTTT

D gene: TRBD1
clone size: once
J gene: TRBJ1-6
V gene: TRBV6-5
CDR3 protein: CASSYSKTGGNSPLHF
CDR3 DNA: TGTGCCAGCAGTTACTCGAAGACAGGGGGTAATTCACCCCTCCACTTT

D gene: -
clone size: -
J gene: TRBJ2-3
V gene: TRBV15
CDR3 protein: CATSNRVAADTQYF
CDR3 DNA: TGTGCCACCAGCAACCGGGTAGCGGCAGATACGCAGTATTTT

D gene: TRBD2
clone size: -
J gene: TRBJ2-5
V gene: TRBV2
CDR3 protein: CASSVRGGGTKETQYF
CDR3 DNA: TGTGCCAGCAGTGTCCGGGGCGGGGGGACTAAGGAGACCCAGTACTTC

D gene: -
clone size: once
J gene: TRBJ1-4
V gene: TRBV6-5
CDR3 protein: CASSYNSGGEKLFF
CDR3 DNA: TGTGCCAGCAGTTACAACTCCGGAGGGGAAAAACTGTTTTTT

D gene: -
clone size: -
J gene: TRBJ2-2
V gene: TRBV18
CDR3 protein: CASSPAEGISRPSGGELFF
CDR3 DNA: TGTGCCAGCTCACCAGCGGAGGGGATTTCTCGACCGAGCGGCGGGGAGCTGTTTTTT

D gene: -
clone size: -
J gene: TRBJ2-5
V gene: TRBV4-1
CDR3 protein: CASSRNRQRGMGETQYF
CDR3 DNA: TGCGCCAGCAGCCGGAATAGACAGAGGGGGATGGGGGAGACCCAGTACTTC

D gene: -
clone size: -
J gene: TRBJ1-4
V gene: TRBV30
CDR3 protein: CAWSVRGGGEKLFF
CDR3 DNA: TGTGCCTGGAGTGTGCGGGGGGGCGGTGAAAAACTGTTTTTT

D gene: -
clone size: -
J gene: TRBJ2-3
V gene: TRBV20-1
CDR3 protein: CSASRETDTQYF
CDR3 DNA: TGCAGTGCTAGTAGGGAGACAGATACGCAGTATTTT

D gene: TRBD1
clone size: once
J gene: TRBJ1-2
V gene: TRBV19
CDR3 protein: CASSSRQGAAYGYTF
CDR3 DNA: TGTGCCAGTAGTTCTCGACAGGGAGCGGCTTATGGCTACACCTTC

D gene: TRBD1
clone size: -
J gene: TRBJ1-5
V gene: TRBV3-1/TRBV3-2
CDR3 protein: CASSSGQFNQPQHF
CDR3 DNA: TGTGCCAGCAGCTCGGGACAGTTCAATCAGCCCCAGCATTTT

D gene: -
clone size: -
J gene: TRBJ2-3
V gene: TRBV28
CDR3 protein: CASSPRNTQYF
CDR3 DNA: TGTGCCAGCAGTCCGAGGAATACGCAGTATTTT

D gene: TRBD1
clone size: -
J gene: TRBJ1-4
V gene: TRBV5-1
CDR3 protein: CASSSSGTAAYGKLFF
CDR3 DNA: TGCGCCAGCAGCTCCTCCGGGACAGCGGCGTACGGAAAACTGTTTTTT

D gene: -
clone size: -
J gene: TRBJ2-5
V gene: TRBV2
CDR3 protein: CASSPWRGETQYF
CDR3 DNA: TGTGCCAGCAGCCCCTGGCGCGGGGAGACCCAGTACTTC

D gene: -
clone size: few
J gene: TRBJ1-2
V gene: TRBV7-9
CDR3 protein: CASSLDRSAGYTF
CDR3 DNA: TGTGCCAGCAGCTTAGACAGATCGGCTGGCTACACCTTC

D gene: -
clone size: -
J gene: TRBJ1-6
V gene: TRBV30
CDR3 protein: CAWSGPSGGNSPLHF
CDR3 DNA: TGTGCCTGGAGTGGCCCGTCAGGAGGGAATTCACCCCTCCACTTT

D gene: TRBD1
clone size: -
J gene: TRBJ1-4
V gene: TRBV7-7
CDR3 protein: CASSSPPRDRNEKLFF
CDR3 DNA: TGTGCTAGCAGCTCACCCCCCCGGGACAGAAATGAAAAACTGTTTTTT

D gene: -
clone size: -
J gene: TRBJ1-1
V gene: TRBV2
CDR3 protein: CASSVGPDTEAFF
CDR3 DNA: TGTGCCAGCAGTGTGGGGCCCGACACTGAAGCTTTCTTT

D gene: TRBD1
clone size: -
J gene: TRBJ1-4
V gene: TRBV5-1
CDR3 protein: CASSKGQGSNEKLFF
CDR3 DNA: TGCGCCAGCAGCAAGGGACAGGGCAGTAATGAAAAACTGTTTTTT

D gene: -
clone size: -
J gene: TRBJ1-2
V gene: TRBV5-5
CDR3 protein: CASSLRPGDNYGYTF
CDR3 DNA: TGTGCCAGCAGCTTGCGACCAGGGGATAACTATGGCTACACCTTC

D gene: TRBD1
clone size: once
J gene: TRBJ1-2
V gene: TRBV4-1
CDR3 protein: CASSQAGTVPTNYGYTF
CDR3 DNA: TGCGCCAGCAGCCAGGCCGGGACAGTACCTACTAACTATGGCTACACCTTC